A selection of T cell receptor beta chains follows, all from one sample in a study of type 1 regulatory T cells. TCRdb analysed the reads with MiXCR anew, one entry per CDR3 protein. Altogether about 62,000 distinct CDR3 sequences are present, approximately 67% being singletons, with the ten largest covering approximately 1.8%. These receptors lack a known antigen. The sequencing input was cultured non-Tr1 T cells, either the whole culture or a sorted T cell fraction (not recorded which). The source is a human donor in good health. Both conserved end residues are part of each CDR3. Fields, in order: V gene, J gene, CDR3 protein.

>TRBV28|TRBJ1-2
CASSLRGTGTSTIYGYTF
>TRBV3-1|TRBJ2-7
CASSANGGEQYF
>TRBV7-2|TRBJ2-7
CASSLFPRGSSFSYEQYF
>TRBV3-1|TRBJ1-1
CASSQQGAGTEAFF
>TRBV2|TRBJ2-1
CASSGQGTYNEQFF
>TRBV19|TRBJ2-1
CTATPPREGPLEPKFLVYDQFF
>TRBV3-1|TRBJ2-6
CASSQIGSGANVLTF
>TRBV5-1|TRBJ2-3
CASAPGTQSTDTQYF
>TRBV7-9|TRBJ1-5
CASSFMGPQHF
>TRBV6-1|TRBJ2-3
CASRRRGREDTQYF
>TRBV20-1|TRBJ2-5
CSASISLAGQETQYF
>TRBV27|TRBJ2-1
CASSTRTSGRNEQFF
>TRBV28|TRBJ1-4
CASSRRGIGEKLFF
>TRBV9|TRBJ2-1
CASSRGTLGNNEQFF
>TRBV27|TRBJ2-5
CASIRGETQYF
>TRBV5-5|TRBJ2-5
CASSLGQAGFETQYF
>TRBV6-5|TRBJ1-6
CASSALQGSDSPLHF
>TRBV27|TRBJ1-5
CASSYRGNQPQHF
>TRBV5-5|TRBJ2-1
CASSKWTGVKEQFF
>TRBV11-2|TRBJ2-1
CASSPLGTSFNEQFF
>TRBV7-3|TRBJ2-1
CASSSTDGDEQFF
>TRBV24-1|TRBJ1-1
CATSKQVGTYTEAFF
>TRBV10-3|TRBJ2-3
CAISAEGTDTQYF
>TRBV29-1|TRBJ1-1
CSGGFTGVAEAFF
>TRBV7-2|TRBJ2-1
CASSRINSGRANNEQFF
>TRBV30|TRBJ2-7
CAWSPGVLQVGEQYF
>TRBV2|TRBJ1-6
CASNRDSSNSPLHF
>TRBV3-1|TRBJ2-5
CASSPLGTVQETQYF
>TRBV5-1|TRBJ1-1
CASSFQGANTEAFF
>TRBV6-6|TRBJ2-5
CASSERLAGETQYF
>TRBV6-5|TRBJ2-3
CASGPRRDTQYF
>TRBV24-1|TRBJ1-2
CATSAGYGYTF